This passage covers 29 T cell receptor beta chains from one sample sequenced in a study of blood T cell repertoires in COVID-19 (dated by TCRdb to 2018 to 2021). Receptor libraries were prepared by the immunoSEQ multiplex PCR assay. This immuneACCESS table, as held by TCRdb, lists in-frame sequences with V and J called but not all clones. Of the missing ones, under half trace to an unresolved V gene in checked studies; the others have no known cause. The sample has over 150,000 clones on record, about 85% of them singletons. The ten largest clonotypes hold 2% to 2.5% of the sample. The specimen was PBMCs or T cells enriched from blood (not recorded which). The receptors stem from a woman aged 25 to 39 who had recovered from COVID-19.

The chain has TRBV2 and TRBJ2-2; D gene uncertain. Trimming took 3 bases from V and 1 from J, leaving 6 bases between them. The CDR3 runs to 14 residues. Germline CDR1 is SNHLY and CDR2 is FYNNEI. The CDR3 protein is CASSEWRNTGELFF. In DNA, the CDR3 is TGTGCCAGCAGTGAGTGGAGGAACACCGGGGAGCTGTTTTTT.

The chain combines TRBV24-1 with TRBJ1-2; tentative D call: TRBD1 (5 bases). Trimming cost V 1 base and J 7 bases, with 9 bases left between them. This CDR3 contains 13 residues. Germline V gene data show CDR1 as KGHDR and CDR2 as SFDVKD. Here the CDR3 DNA reads TGTGCCACCAGTGATTTTTCAGGGTCTGGCTACACCTTC. The encoded protein is CATSDFSGSGYTF.

V is TRBV6-1 and J is TRBJ1-2; D uncertain. The germline gives CDR1 MNHNS, CDR2 SASEGT. There are 15 residues in the CDR3. V was pared by 0 bases and J by 4 bases, with 12 bases between. This chain's CDR3 is CASSEARRRSYGYTF. The CDR3 coding sequence is TGTGCCAGCAGTGAAGCAAGACGGCGGTCCTATGGCTACACCTTC.

This sequence joins TRBV6-2 or TRBV6-3 and TRBJ2-3; possible D gene TRBD1, 6 bases. The CDR3 extends over 17 amino acids. The V end was cut by 2 bases, the J end by 0 bases, with 15 bases between. Per germline, CDR1 MNHEY and CDR2 SVGEGT. This chain's CDR3 is CASSYARGGLSTDTQYF. CDR3 DNA sequence: TGTGCCAGCAGTTACGCCCGAGGGGGTCTTAGCACAGATACGCAGTATTTT.

This chain joins TRBV27 and TRBJ2-7; 9 bases match TRBD2. CDR3 length equals 14 residues. CDR1 is MNHEY and CDR2 is SMNVEV in the germline V gene (reference sequence). J gave up 6 bases and V 3 bases, and 6 bases lay outside the gene matches. The CDR3 DNA sequence: TGTGCCAGCAGTTTGGTAGCGGGAGTAAGCGAGCAGTACTTC. It encodes CASSLVAGVSEQYF.

J is TRBJ2-5 and V is TRBV5-6; 11 bases fit TRBD2. Germline V lookup: CDR1 SGHDT, CDR2 YYEEEE. The CDR3 runs 14 residues. Trimming took 5 bases from V and 4 from J; bases not matched to a gene: 4. The CDR3 loop is CASRLAGGVETQYF. The CDR3 nucleotides are TGTGCCAGCAGATTAGCGGGAGGGGTAGAGACCCAGTACTTC.

The chain recombines TRBV30 with TRBJ2-1, with a weak D call TRBD2 (6 bases). V was clipped by 0 bases and J by 5 bases, with 11 bases between them. CDR1 and CDR2 (germline): GTSNPN, SVGIG (reference sequence). The CDR3 runs to 14 residues. The CDR3 DNA reads TGTGCCTGGAGTGTTGGGCGGGATGACAATGAGCAGTTCTTC. It translates to CAWSVGRDDNEQFF.

The rearrangement uses TRBV7-9 and TRBJ2-1, with D possibly TRBD2 on 5 matching bases. The CDR3 consists of 16 residues. The ends were cut back, 4 bases at V and 0 bases at J, with 13 bases in the middle. The V gene's germline CDR1 is SEHNR and CDR2 FQNEAQ (reference sequence). CDR3 sequence (DNA): TGTGCCAGCAGCTACTGGACGGGAAGCTCCTACAATGAGCAGTTCTTC. Translating gives CASSYWTGSSYNEQFF.

This clone occurred many times. The V call is TRBV29-1, the J call TRBJ2-7, with 7 nucleotides matching TRBD2. V dropped 6 bases and J dropped 3; count of bases not matched to a gene: 5. Germline V gives CDR1 SQVTM, CDR2 ANQGSEA. The CDR3 extends over 12 amino acids. The CDR3, as DNA: TGCAGCGTCGGGACTACTGGCTACGAGCAGTACTTC. Amino acids: CSVGTTGYEQYF.

The CDR3 loop is CASTIRSGQGEEKLFF. The CDR3 coding sequence is TGTGCCAGCACCATACGTTCGGGACAGGGAGAAGAAAAACTGTTTTTT. This chain connects TRBV21-1 to TRBJ1-4; the D segment call TRBD1 is taken from the table without a DNA check. TRBV21-1 represents a pseudogene. CDR3 length: 16 residues.

The CDR3 is CASSSTGDNSPLHF. The CDR3 DNA reads as TGTGCCAGCAGCTCAACAGGTGATAATTCACCCCTCCACTTT. The rearrangement joins TRBV13 to TRBJ1-6; D is possibly TRBD1 (5 bases). V dropped 4 bases and J dropped 5 bases, with 9 bases sitting between them. CDR1 and CDR2 from the germline V gene are PRHDT and FYEKMQ (reference sequence). The CDR3 length is 14 residues.

The J gene is TRBJ1-1, the V gene TRBV7-3; D gene ambiguous. The CDR3 is made up of 14 amino acids. The V and J ends lost 4 bases and 1 base respectively, with 10 bases between them. Germline V gene lookup returns CDR1 SGHTA and CDR2 FQGTGA. The DNA for the CDR3 is TGTGCCAGCAGCTGGAACCCAGGGAACACTGAAGCTTTCTTT. Protein product: CASSWNPGNTEAFF.

The J gene is TRBJ1-1, the V gene TRBV5-1; D gene unclear. This CDR3 region has 14 residues. The V end lost 2 bases, the J end lost 2 bases, and 10 bases lay between the germline ends. The germline gives CDR1 SGHRS, CDR2 YFSETQ. The CDR3 is CASSLTTSNTEAFF. The CDR3 DNA reads TGCGCCAGCAGCTTAACGACAAGCAACACTGAAGCTTTCTTT.

J is TRBJ1-1 and V is TRBV29-1, with 7 bases fitting TRBD1. This CDR3 contains 14 residues. J lost 0 bases, V lost 3 bases, and 4 bases had no gene match. The germline V gene has CDR1 SQVTM and CDR2 ANQGSEA. This CDR3 reads CSVDLGTVNTEAFF. The CDR3 DNA reads TGCAGCGTTGACCTAGGGACAGTGAACACTGAAGCTTTCTTT.

Here the CDR3 reads CASSELGGRYNSPLHF. In DNA, the CDR3 is TGTGCCAGCAGTGAATTGGGAGGCAGATATAATTCACCCCTCCACTTT. V and J are TRBV6-1 and TRBJ1-6; D uncertain. Germline V gene lookup returns CDR1 MNHNS and CDR2 SASEGT. With 2 bases removed from V and 4 bases from J, the gap between germline ends came to 12 bases. This CDR3 region has 16 residues.

The rearrangement uses TRBV14 and TRBJ2-5; 10 positions match TRBD2. CDR3 length: 17 residues. Germline values: CDR1 SGHDN, CDR2 FVKESK. V lost 2 bases, J lost 4 bases, and 10 bases stayed unmatched. Here the CDR3 DNA reads TGTGCCAGCAGCCAAAGGACTAGCGGAAACCCGCCAGAGACCCAGTACTTC. This encodes CASSQRTSGNPPETQYF.

The chain recombines TRBV4-3 with TRBJ1-5; 9 bases map to TRBD1. Germline V gives CDR1 LGHNA, CDR2 YSLEER. The CDR3 totals 17 residues. J lost 6 bases, V lost 0 bases, and 9 bases had no gene match. CDR3 residues: CASSQDFSQGAGQPQHF. The CDR3 nucleotides read TGCGCCAGCAGCCAAGATTTCTCACAGGGGGCGGGTCAGCCCCAGCATTTT.

The chain recombines TRBV24-1 with TRBJ2-1, with a tentative D call TRBD2 (5 bases). Germline V lookup: CDR1 KGHDR, CDR2 SFDVKD. The germline V and J ends were trimmed by 7 bases and 7 bases, with 10 bases remaining between them. This CDR3 is built from 12 residues. The CDR3 loop reads CATSGVGNEQFF. The DNA for the CDR3 is TGTGCCACCAGCGGGGTGGGAAATGAGCAGTTCTTC.

This clone was detected once. The CDR3 here is CATSDPTSGAQGLYGYTF. CDR3 in DNA: TGTGCCACCAGTGATCCGACCTCAGGGGCCCAGGGGTTATATGGCTACACCTTC. This rearrangement joins TRBV24-1 to TRBJ1-2; D is perhaps TRBD1 (6 bases). Germline assignment: CDR1 KGHDR and CDR2 SFDVKD. Trimming cost V 3 bases and J 5 bases, with 24 bases left between them. This CDR3 has 18 residues.

J is TRBJ2-1 and V is TRBV11-2; 11 nucleotides line up with TRBD2. Germline CDR1 SGHAT, CDR2 FQNNGV. The junction had 3 bases not matched to a gene; V was cut back by 2 bases and J by 9 bases. This CDR3 comprises 14 residues. The CDR3 DNA follows: TGTGCCAGCAGCTTACGGCTAGCGGGAGGTGAGCAGTTCTTC. It is translated as CASSLRLAGGEQFF.

J is TRBJ1-1 and V is TRBV7-2; 8 bases map to TRBD1. J gave up 0 bases and V 5 bases, and 5 bases lay outside the gene matches. Germline V CDR1 and CDR2: SGHTA, FQGNSA. The CDR3 has 15 residues. In DNA form, the CDR3 reads TGTGCCAGCAGCCAGGACAGGGCCATGAACACTGAAGCTTTCTTT. This translates into CASSQDRAMNTEAFF.

V gene TRBV2 combines with J gene TRBJ2-1; the match to TRBD1 covers 8 bases. The CDR3 is made up of 14 amino acids. The germline CDR1 and CDR2 sequences are SNHLY and FYNNEI. V shed 9 bases and J 6 bases; nucleotides not matched to a gene: 10. The CDR3 reads CARQTGEVSNEQFF. DNA of the CDR3: TGTGCCAGACAGACAGGGGAGGTGAGCAATGAGCAGTTCTTC.

V usage is TRBV11-2 and J usage is TRBJ1-5; 7 bases are shared with TRBD1. The V gene's germline CDR1 is SGHAT and CDR2 FQNNGV. The CDR3 runs 14 residues. V lost 3 bases to trimming and J lost 2 bases; unmatched junction nucleotides: 1. CDR3 coding DNA: TGTGCCAGCAGCTTTACAGGGGGCAATCAGCCCCAGCATTTT. Its protein is CASSFTGGNQPQHF.

The chain combines TRBV4-1 with TRBJ2-7, with 9 bases lining up with TRBD1. This CDR3 has 17 amino acids. Unmatched junction bases numbered 12, after V lost 0 bases and J lost 6 bases. From germline, CDR1 is MGHRA and CDR2 YSYEKL. This CDR3 reads CASSQEARGQGLSEQYF. The DNA of the CDR3 is TGCGCCAGCAGCCAAGAGGCCCGGGGACAGGGTCTTTCCGAGCAGTACTTC.

The chain recombines TRBV2 with TRBJ2-7, with 9 bases identical to TRBD1. Germline V gives CDR1 SNHLY, CDR2 FYNNEI. CDR3 length: 15 amino acids. V lost 1 base to trimming and J lost 7 bases; unmatched junction nucleotides: 8. For the CDR3, the DNA is TGTGCCAGCAGTGAAGTTTTACAGGGGGCGGGGGAGCAGTACTTC. It translates to CASSEVLQGAGEQYF.

This chain connects TRBV27 to TRBJ2-2, with D uncertain. The ends were cut back, 2 bases at V and 4 bases at J, with 5 bases in the middle. This CDR3 has 13 residues. Germline assignment: CDR1 MNHEY and CDR2 SMNVEV (reference sequence). This chain's CDR3 is CASSLLSTGELFF. The CDR3 DNA reads TGTGCCAGCAGTTTACTATCCACCGGGGAGCTGTTTTTT.

This clone was seen only a few times. The rearrangement joins TRBV18 to TRBJ2-1; no clear D gene. Germline assignment: CDR1 KGHSH and CDR2 LQKENI. This CDR3 is 15 amino acids long. The V end was cut by 0 bases, the J end by 2 bases, with 8 bases between. The CDR3, as DNA: TGTGCCAGCTCACCACCGGAGAGTACCTACAATGAGCAGTTCTTC. This translates into CASSPPESTYNEQFF. Using reference TRBV18 and TRBJ2-1 for the parts outside the CDR3, the full variable domain is NAGVMQNPRHLVRRRGQEARLRCSPMKGHSHVYWYRQLPEEGLKFMVYLQKENIIDESGMPKERFSAEFPKEGPSILRIQQVVRGDSAAYFCASSPPESTYNEQFFGPGTRLTVL.

The CDR3, as DNA: TGTGCCAGTAGTTTCCTACCCCCCAGGAAAGGCAATCAGCCCCAGCATTTT. It specifies CASSFLPPRKGNQPQHF. This sequence joins TRBV19 and TRBJ1-5; D is uncertain. This CDR3 has 17 residues. In germline, CDR1 is LNHDA, CDR2 SQIVND (reference sequence). V was pared by 5 bases and J by 2 bases, with 19 bases between.

In DNA form, the CDR3 reads TGCGCCAGCAGCCCATCGGAGGGTTATGGCTACACCTTC. This translates into CASSPSEGYGYTF. The chain couples TRBV5-1 to TRBJ1-2; D remains unclear. Germline V gene lookup returns CDR1 SGHRS and CDR2 YFSETQ. The CDR3 sequence is 13 residues long. Trimming took 4 bases from V and 5 from J, leaving 12 bases between them. The complete variable domain, with remaining parts taken from reference TRBV5-1 and TRBJ1-2, reads KAGVTQTPRYLIKTRGQQVTLSCSPISGHRSVSWYQQTPGQGLQFLFEYFSETQRNKGNFPGRFSGRQFSNSRSEMNVSTLELGDSALYLCASSPSEGYGYTFGSGTRLTVV.